These T cell receptor beta chains were read from a single sample in a study of tumor-infiltrating lymphocytes in localized non-small cell lung cancer. The assay was immunoSEQ multiplex PCR, and TCRdb's table has in-frame clones only and misses some. The sample consists of 10,000 to 15,000 clones, around three fifths of them appearing once. Specimen: lung tumor tissue. The receptors shown here come from a human donor with non-small cell lung cancer. The CDR3 runs from the conserved cysteine through the conserved F or W. The order of the fields is CDR3 protein, CDR3 DNA, V gene, J gene, D gene, clone size. The D gene is left open where the match is weak. Clone size is given for some rows only: seen once, a few or many times, or a class if the clone is expanded.

cdr3_aa: CASSYSIGAGGRQFF
cdr3_nt: TGTGCCAGCAGTTACTCGATAGGCGCGGGAGGGAGACAGTTCTTC
v_call: TRBV6-5
j_call: TRBJ2-1
d_call: TRBD2
clone_size: -

cdr3_aa: CASSLKIGDRLNEKLFF
cdr3_nt: TGTGCCAGCAGCTTGAAGATCGGGGACAGACTTAATGAAAAACTGTTTTTT
v_call: TRBV5-4
j_call: TRBJ1-4
d_call: TRBD1
clone_size: few

cdr3_aa: CAISSAATEAFF
cdr3_nt: TGTGCCATCAGCTCCGCGGCAACTGAAGCTTTCTTT
v_call: TRBV10-3
j_call: TRBJ1-1
d_call: -
clone_size: -

cdr3_aa: CATSATGVSTGELFF
cdr3_nt: TGCGCCACTTCTGCCACGGGAGTATCTACCGGGGAGCTGTTTTTT
v_call: TRBV5-1
j_call: TRBJ2-2
d_call: -
clone_size: few

cdr3_aa: CASSPPLGQGTDTQYF
cdr3_nt: TGTGCCAGCTCACCACCTTTGGGACAGGGAACAGATACGCAGTATTTT
v_call: TRBV18
j_call: TRBJ2-3
d_call: TRBD1
clone_size: -

cdr3_aa: CASSYGVHSGNTIYF
cdr3_nt: TGTGCCAGCAGTTACGGCGTTCACTCTGGAAACACCATATATTTT
v_call: TRBV6-9
j_call: TRBJ1-3
d_call: -
clone_size: -

cdr3_aa: CASSSPADRGIGEQYF
cdr3_nt: TGTGCCAGCAGTTCCCCGGCAGACAGGGGAATCGGCGAGCAGTACTTC
v_call: TRBV28
j_call: TRBJ2-7
d_call: TRBD1
clone_size: -

cdr3_aa: CASSLRGASNTEAFF
cdr3_nt: TGTGCCAGCAGCTTGAGGGGGGCGAGTAACACTGAAGCTTTCTTT
v_call: TRBV13
j_call: TRBJ1-1
d_call: -
clone_size: medium-sized

cdr3_aa: CASSYSQGTEAFF
cdr3_nt: TGCGCCAGCAGCTACAGCCAGGGCACTGAAGCTTTCTTT
v_call: TRBV5-1
j_call: TRBJ1-1
d_call: -
clone_size: -

cdr3_aa: CASSRDRDWNIQYF
cdr3_nt: TGTGCTTCGAGCCGGGACAGGGATTGGAACATTCAGTACTTC
v_call: TRBV10-3
j_call: TRBJ2-4
d_call: TRBD1
clone_size: once

cdr3_aa: CAISEFRGRNEQFF
cdr3_nt: TGTGCCATCAGTGAGTTTCGGGGGCGCAATGAGCAGTTCTTC
v_call: TRBV10-3
j_call: TRBJ2-1
d_call: -
clone_size: -

cdr3_aa: CASSLDDGSRGYGYTF
cdr3_nt: TGTGCCAGCAGCTTAGATGATGGATCAAGGGGCTATGGCTACACCTTC
v_call: TRBV11-3
j_call: TRBJ1-2
d_call: -
clone_size: -

cdr3_aa: CASKKTDSLGTQYF
cdr3_nt: TGTGCCAGCAAAAAGACTGACTCCCTGGGGACCCAGTACTTC
v_call: TRBV2
j_call: TRBJ2-5
d_call: -
clone_size: few

cdr3_aa: CASSPEGYEQYF
cdr3_nt: TGCGCCAGCAGCCCCGAGGGCTACGAGCAGTACTTC
v_call: TRBV4-1
j_call: TRBJ2-7
d_call: -
clone_size: -

cdr3_aa: CASSLEGTSGYNEQFF
cdr3_nt: TGCGCCAGCAGCTTGGAGGGGACTAGCGGTTACAATGAGCAGTTCTTC
v_call: TRBV5-1
j_call: TRBJ2-1
d_call: TRBD2
clone_size: -

cdr3_aa: CAWIKNRGLGEKLFF
cdr3_nt: TGTGCCTGGATTAAGAACAGGGGGCTCGGTGAAAAACTGTTTTTT
v_call: TRBV30
j_call: TRBJ1-4
d_call: TRBD1
clone_size: -

cdr3_aa: CASSLYVSYNEQFF
cdr3_nt: TGTGCCAGCAGCTTATACGTATCCTACAATGAGCAGTTCTTC
v_call: TRBV7-9
j_call: TRBJ2-1
d_call: -
clone_size: -

cdr3_aa: CASSLGGNVNAEAFF
cdr3_nt: TGTGCCAGCAGCTTAGGAGGGAATGTGAACGCTGAAGCTTTCTTT
v_call: TRBV11-3
j_call: TRBJ1-1
d_call: -
clone_size: -

cdr3_aa: CAIHRTVEDEQYF
cdr3_nt: TGTGCCATCCACCGTACAGTTGAGGACGAGCAGTACTTC
v_call: TRBV7-9
j_call: TRBJ2-7
d_call: -
clone_size: medium-sized

cdr3_aa: CASTPGGATNEKLFF
cdr3_nt: TGCGCCAGCACCCCTGGGGGCGCAACTAATGAAAAACTGTTTTTT
v_call: TRBV4-1
j_call: TRBJ1-4
d_call: -
clone_size: -

cdr3_aa: CASSLVAGETQYF
cdr3_nt: TGTGCCAGCAGCTTGGTAGCAGGAGAGACCCAGTACTTC
v_call: TRBV5-4
j_call: TRBJ2-5
d_call: -
clone_size: -

cdr3_aa: CASSFGLSNEKLFF
cdr3_nt: TGTGCCAGCAGCTTCGGACTGAGTAATGAAAAACTGTTTTTT
v_call: TRBV5-4
j_call: TRBJ1-4
d_call: -
clone_size: -

cdr3_aa: CASSRGLAGGSDEQYF
cdr3_nt: TGCGCCAGCAGCCGGGGACTAGCGGGAGGTAGTGACGAGCAGTACTTC
v_call: TRBV5-1
j_call: TRBJ2-7
d_call: TRBD2
clone_size: -

cdr3_aa: CASSLEGWGINTGELFF
cdr3_nt: TGTGCCAGCAGCTTAGAGGGTTGGGGGATTAACACCGGGGAGCTGTTTTTT
v_call: TRBV7-2
j_call: TRBJ2-2
d_call: -
clone_size: -

cdr3_aa: CASSPERGLVTEAFF
cdr3_nt: TGTGCCAGCTCACCCGAGCGAGGTTTAGTAACTGAAGCTTTCTTT
v_call: TRBV18
j_call: TRBJ1-1
d_call: -
clone_size: -

cdr3_aa: CASSDAGYEKLFF
cdr3_nt: TGTGCCAGCAGTGATGCAGGGTATGAAAAACTGTTTTTT
v_call: TRBV2
j_call: TRBJ1-4
d_call: -
clone_size: -

cdr3_aa: CAISESAPSGSGANVLTF
cdr3_nt: TGTGCCATCAGTGAGTCGGCTCCGTCCGGGTCTGGGGCCAACGTCCTGACTTTC
v_call: TRBV10-3
j_call: TRBJ2-6
d_call: -
clone_size: -

cdr3_aa: CASSWDAGSEKLFF
cdr3_nt: TGTGCCAGCAGCTGGGACGCGGGAAGTGAAAAACTGTTTTTT
v_call: TRBV7-9
j_call: TRBJ1-4
d_call: -
clone_size: -

cdr3_aa: CASRRTRLYEQYF
cdr3_nt: TGTGCCAGCAGACGGACTAGACTATACGAGCAGTACTTC
v_call: TRBV6-1
j_call: TRBJ2-7
d_call: TRBD2
clone_size: once

cdr3_aa: CASSYGLADRTDTQYF
cdr3_nt: TGTGCCAGCAGTTACGGGCTAGCGGATCGCACAGATACGCAGTATTTT
v_call: TRBV6-6
j_call: TRBJ2-3
d_call: TRBD2
clone_size: few

cdr3_aa: CASGANTGELFF
cdr3_nt: TGTGCCAGCGGTGCGAACACCGGGGAGCTGTTTTTT
v_call: TRBV6-6
j_call: TRBJ2-2
d_call: -
clone_size: few

cdr3_aa: CAWSVGGGTGELFF
cdr3_nt: TGTGCCTGGAGTGTGGGGGGGGGCACCGGGGAGCTGTTTTTT
v_call: TRBV30
j_call: TRBJ2-2
d_call: TRBD2
clone_size: -

cdr3_aa: CSVQDPLYNEQFF
cdr3_nt: TGCAGCGTACAGGATCCCCTTTACAATGAGCAGTTCTTC
v_call: TRBV29-1
j_call: TRBJ2-1
d_call: -
clone_size: -

cdr3_aa: CASSPRAGVDEQFF
cdr3_nt: TGTGCCAGCAGCCCACGCGCCGGGGTCGATGAGCAGTTCTTC
v_call: TRBV11-3
j_call: TRBJ2-1
d_call: -
clone_size: -

cdr3_aa: CASSVLHPRAWGIGYTF
cdr3_nt: TGTGCCAGCAGTGTCCTCCACCCCCGCGCCTGGGGGATCGGCTACACCTTC
v_call: TRBV25-1
j_call: TRBJ1-2
d_call: -
clone_size: -

cdr3_aa: CASSRDGNSGNTIYF
cdr3_nt: TGTGCCAGCAGCAGAGACGGTAACTCTGGAAACACCATATATTTT
v_call: TRBV7-9
j_call: TRBJ1-3
d_call: -
clone_size: -

cdr3_aa: CASSPTSDHSYEQYF
cdr3_nt: TGTGCCAGCAGCCCGACTAGCGATCACTCCTACGAGCAGTACTTC
v_call: TRBV7-9
j_call: TRBJ2-7
d_call: TRBD2
clone_size: once

cdr3_aa: CASSQAQNMNTEAFF
cdr3_nt: TGTGCCAGCAGCCAAGCTCAGAACATGAACACTGAAGCTTTCTTT
v_call: TRBV4-2
j_call: TRBJ1-1
d_call: -
clone_size: -

cdr3_aa: CASSWASNQPQHF
cdr3_nt: TGTGCCAGTAGTTGGGCCAGTAATCAGCCCCAGCATTTT
v_call: TRBV19
j_call: TRBJ1-5
d_call: -
clone_size: -

cdr3_aa: CASSPRQDTEAFF
cdr3_nt: TGTGCCAGCTCACCTAGACAGGACACTGAAGCTTTCTTT
v_call: TRBV18
j_call: TRBJ1-1
d_call: -
clone_size: few

cdr3_aa: CASSSDTGGDSYEQYF
cdr3_nt: TGTGCCAGCAGTAGTGATACTGGAGGGGATTCCTACGAGCAGTACTTC
v_call: TRBV2
j_call: TRBJ2-7
d_call: -
clone_size: -

cdr3_aa: CASSSIRGTNEKLFF
cdr3_nt: TGTGCCAGCAGCTCCATAAGGGGGACTAATGAAAAACTGTTTTTT
v_call: TRBV11-2
j_call: TRBJ1-4
d_call: -
clone_size: once

cdr3_aa: CASSAGQGIYGYTF
cdr3_nt: TGTGCCAGCAGTGCGGGACAGGGTATCTATGGCTACACCTTC
v_call: TRBV6-5
j_call: TRBJ1-2
d_call: TRBD1
clone_size: few

cdr3_aa: CASSSNTEAFF
cdr3_nt: TGCGCCAGCAGCTCTAACACTGAAGCTTTCTTT
v_call: TRBV5-1
j_call: TRBJ1-1
d_call: -
clone_size: -

cdr3_aa: CAWSGQSAGELFF
cdr3_nt: TGTGCCTGGAGTGGGCAGTCAGCCGGGGAGCTGTTTTTT
v_call: TRBV30
j_call: TRBJ2-2
d_call: -
clone_size: -

cdr3_aa: CASSSHPGQPNEKLFF
cdr3_nt: TGTGCCAGCAGCTCTCACCCGGGACAGCCGAATGAAAAACTGTTTTTT
v_call: TRBV7-9
j_call: TRBJ1-4
d_call: TRBD1
clone_size: -

cdr3_aa: CASSGSNQPQHF
cdr3_nt: TGTGCCAGCAGTGGCAGCAATCAGCCCCAGCATTTT
v_call: TRBV6-6
j_call: TRBJ1-5
d_call: -
clone_size: -

cdr3_aa: CASSGVVAGSTDTQYF
cdr3_nt: TGTGCCAGCAGCGGAGTCGTAGCGGGTAGCACAGATACGCAGTATTTT
v_call: TRBV5-4
j_call: TRBJ2-3
d_call: TRBD2
clone_size: -

cdr3_aa: CASSLQGDYGYTF
cdr3_nt: TGTGCCAGCAGTTTACAGGGGGACTATGGCTACACCTTC
v_call: TRBV28
j_call: TRBJ1-2
d_call: TRBD1
clone_size: few

cdr3_aa: CASSLAAGGNSYEQYF
cdr3_nt: TGTGCCAGCAGCTTAGCGGCAGGGGGCAATTCCTACGAGCAGTACTTC
v_call: TRBV7-2
j_call: TRBJ2-7
d_call: TRBD1
clone_size: -

cdr3_aa: CASSFGAGGNPSTGELFF
cdr3_nt: TGTGCCAGCAGCTTCGGCGCAGGGGGCAACCCCAGCACCGGGGAGCTGTTTTTT
v_call: TRBV7-6
j_call: TRBJ2-2
d_call: TRBD1
clone_size: few

cdr3_aa: CASSLLALLQETQYF
cdr3_nt: TGTGCCAGCAGCTTACTAGCCCTCCTCCAAGAGACCCAGTACTTC
v_call: TRBV7-9
j_call: TRBJ2-5
d_call: -
clone_size: -

cdr3_aa: CASSVTGENQPQHF
cdr3_nt: TGTGCCAGCAGCGTCACAGGAGAAAATCAGCCCCAGCATTTT
v_call: TRBV7-9
j_call: TRBJ1-5
d_call: -
clone_size: few

cdr3_aa: CAISQPGLASYEQYF
cdr3_nt: TGTGCCATCAGTCAACCGGGACTAGCGTCCTACGAGCAGTACTTC
v_call: TRBV10-3
j_call: TRBJ2-7
d_call: TRBD2
clone_size: -

cdr3_aa: CASSLGGFSYEQYF
cdr3_nt: TGTGCCAGCAGCTTAGGAGGGTTCTCCTACGAGCAGTACTTC
v_call: TRBV7-9
j_call: TRBJ2-7
d_call: -
clone_size: -

cdr3_aa: CASSLDVYGYTF
cdr3_nt: TGTGCCAGCAGCCTGGACGTCTATGGCTACACCTTC
v_call: TRBV5-4
j_call: TRBJ1-2
d_call: -
clone_size: few

cdr3_aa: CASSFLGVNEKLFF
cdr3_nt: TGCGCCAGCAGCTTCTTAGGGGTTAATGAAAAACTGTTTTTT
v_call: TRBV5-1
j_call: TRBJ1-4
d_call: -
clone_size: -

cdr3_aa: CASSRGTSGSSYNEQFF
cdr3_nt: TGTGCCAGCAGCAGAGGGACTAGCGGGAGCTCCTACAATGAGCAGTTCTTC
v_call: TRBV11-2
j_call: TRBJ2-1
d_call: TRBD2
clone_size: -

cdr3_aa: CASSLGTSGDSYEQYF
cdr3_nt: TGTGCCAGCAGCTTGGGGACTAGCGGGGACTCCTACGAGCAGTACTTC
v_call: TRBV7-9
j_call: TRBJ2-7
d_call: TRBD2
clone_size: -